What follows is one TCR beta chain and its context. Its antigen remains unknown. The germline V and J ends were trimmed by 1 base and 3 bases, with 18 bases remaining between them. Germline V gives CDR1 SGHVS, CDR2 FQNEAQ. The CDR3 covers 17 residues. The method was immunoSEQ multiplex PCR; TCRdb's version includes in-frame clones alone and lacks a portion of them. The table records 130,000 to 150,000 clones, around 92% of them present only once. This entry comes from a study of T cell responses to AZD1222 COVID-19 vaccine. Study results and caveats: Only after the peak T cell response were repertoires sampled. Among AZD1222 vaccinees, only six or seven were seropositive at baseline. Donors were chiefly white British, with a greater number of females, and clonal diversity was perhaps underestimated.

The sample in question was peripheral blood, obtained after recovery from COVID-19. The receptor was derived from an adult who had recovered from COVID-19. The chain carries TRBV7-8 and TRBJ1-2; no clear D gene. CDR3 coding DNA: TGTGCCAGCAGCTTAGAGGCGGCCGCTAAGTTCGACTATGGCTACACCTTC. It translates to CASSLEAAAKFDYGYTF.